This T cell receptor beta chain was sequenced during a study of Ad26.COV2.S vaccination and SARS-CoV-2 variants (dated by TCRdb to the early 2020s). Describing the broader study: TCRbeta repertoire sequencing served as the tool for gauging how specific and how broad the SARS-CoV-2-reactive T cell receptors were following Ad26.COV2.S vaccination. The TCR-sequenced set comprised around 30 samples: some 20 Ad26.COV2.S vaccine recipients, 5 placebo recipients and 8 SARS-CoV-2 convalescent individuals.

Study-level results and caveats: The authors noted that total T cell responses may have been underestimated by the TCR breadth and depth analyses. Compared with placebo recipients, Ad26.COV2.S recipients showed higher spike-specific TCR breadth (P = 0.0014). Comparable non-spike TCR breadth was observed between vaccine and placebo recipients, consistent with only spike being contained in the vaccine. After vaccination, substantial breadth of spike-specific CD8+ and CD4+ T cell responses was reported.

What the time point label conveys for this sample: individuals recovered from natural SARS-CoV-2 infection. V loses 7 bases, J loses 7 bases, and the germline ends lie 16 bases apart. The CDR1 and CDR2 encoded by the germline V gene are SNHLY and FYNNEI. The CDR3 spans 14 residues, from the cysteine through the phenylalanine. Here the CDR3 DNA is all that survives: 42 bases in frame from base 1. TCRbeta CDR3 regions were sequenced with the immunoSEQ Assay. After extraction, genomic DNA underwent amplification by bias-controlled multiplex PCR, followed by high-throughput sequencing. On the study's bioinformatics: Collapsing and filtering of sequences were performed to quantify the absolute abundance of each unique TCRbeta CDR3 region. T cell fraction was estimated by normalizing TCRbeta template counts to usable DNA, which was measured by amplifying reference genes present in all nucleated cells. Repertoire TCRs were annotated as SARS-CoV-2-specific by exact matching of V gene, CDR3 amino acid sequence and J gene to a known reactive TCR set. MIRA supplied the reference SARS-CoV-2 TCR set, which was filtered for enrichment in COVID-19-positive ImmuneCODE repertoires so that public or cross-reactive TCRs were removed. Based on the MIRA antigens, annotated TCRs were further analysed at the level of specific ORF or position within ORF. Breadth was defined as the number of annotated unique rearrangements divided by the total number of unique productive rearrangements, and depth was defined as the summed frequency of the annotated unique rearrangements. Two-sided Wilcoxon rank-sum tests were applied when comparing TCR breadth between groups. TCRdb provides this immuneACCESS table in a form limited to in-frame rearrangements. Some clones are lacking; in checked studies, under half of them reflect an unresolved V gene, and why the rest are absent is not known. V and J calls and clone size are those listed in that table; D and trimming were worked out from the DNA. Counted in this sample were about 39,000 clones; 65% to 90% of them appeared once. Together, the top ten hold around half of the sample.

This clone was seen only a few times. No antigen is known for it. One base away there is no much larger clone; base qualities are not given. The chain links TRBV2 with TRBJ1-4; matching of 6 bases hints at TRBD1 as the D gene. The specimen comprised peripheral blood, sampled after recovery from COVID-19. This TCR was recovered from a human donor who had recovered from COVID-19. The DNA sequence is TGTGCCAGCAAGGACAGCTTGAGGGGTGAAAAACTGTTTTTT. Its amino acids are CASKDSLRGEKLFF.